This entry lists 23 T cell receptor beta chains sequenced from one sample in a study of monozygotic twins with cystic fibrosis. Produced via immunoSEQ multiplex PCR; TCRdb's table is partial and in-frame only. Among approximately 25,000 clones listed, approximately 90% were seen once. Sequencing was done on a sample of blood. Source of these receptors: a girl aged 2-15 years with cystic fibrosis.

This clone was counted once. The V gene is TRBV5-1, the J gene TRBJ1-3; D not resolved. The CDR3 has 15 residues. Germline loops: CDR1 SGHRS, CDR2 YFSETQ. Trimming took 0 bases from V and 4 from J, leaving 11 bases between them. CDR3 bases: TGCGCCAGCAGCTTGGGACAACCGGGGGGAAACACCATATATTTT. Its protein is CASSLGQPGGNTIYF.

The chain has TRBV7-2 and TRBJ1-4; D perhaps matches TRBD1 (6 bases). Trimming took 4 bases from V and 8 from J, leaving 20 bases between them. CDR3 size: 16 residues. Germline CDR1 and CDR2: SGHTA and FQGNSA. This chain's CDR3 is CASSSGGGLKNEKLFF. The CDR3, as DNA: TGTGCCAGCAGCTCAGGCGGGGGCCTTAAAAACGAAAAACTGTTTTTT.

The V gene is TRBV4-1, the J gene TRBJ1-1, with D possibly TRBD1 on 5 matching bases. The CDR3 consists of 13 residues. V lost 3 bases and J 5 bases, leaving 10 bases between the germline ends. Germline V gene lookup returns CDR1 MGHRA and CDR2 YSYEKL. The CDR3 DNA reads as TGCGCCAGCAGCCAGGCAGGGTGGACTGAAGCTTTCTTT. Translation gives CASSQAGWTEAFF.

The rearrangement uses TRBV7-2 and TRBJ1-6, with a possible D match to TRBD1 (6 bases). V dropped 5 bases and J dropped 8 bases, with 10 bases sitting between them. Per the germline V gene, CDR1 is SGHTA and CDR2 is FQGNSA. The CDR3 has 13 residues. The CDR3 is CASSPRTDSPLHF. The DNA for the CDR3 is TGTGCCAGCAGCCCTCGGACAGATTCACCCCTCCACTTT.

This clone has a handful of counts. The CDR3 DNA is TGTGCCAGCTCACCCGGCCTTCTCCGGGACACCATATATTTT. Its protein is CASSPGLLRDTIYF. The rearrangement joins TRBV18 to TRBJ1-3; D unclear. With 3 bases removed from V and 8 bases from J, the gap between germline ends came to 14 bases. The CDR3 is 14 residues long. Germline CDR1 is KGHSH and CDR2 is LQKENI.

This chain uses TRBV9 with TRBJ2-1; 7 positions agree with TRBD2. There are 13 residues in the CDR3. Trimming cost V 2 bases and J 8 bases; bases outside gene matches: 4. From germline, CDR1 is SGDLS and CDR2 YYNGEE. The CDR3 sequence: CASSVQGGHEQFF. The CDR3 nucleotides are TGTGCCAGCAGCGTCCAGGGAGGGCATGAGCAGTTCTTC.

The chain couples TRBV19 to TRBJ2-1, with TRBD2 matching over 11 bases. J gave up 7 bases and V 9 bases, and 8 bases lay outside the gene matches. The germline gives CDR1 LNHDA, CDR2 SQIVND (reference sequence). The CDR3 runs to 14 residues. In DNA form, the CDR3 reads TGTGCCAGCAGATTAGCGGGGGGGCCTAATGAGCAGTTCTTC. Its translation: CASRLAGGPNEQFF.

This chain's CDR3 is CASSQDREIYSNQPQHF. DNA of the CDR3: TGCGCCAGCAGCCAAGACAGGGAAATATATAGCAATCAGCCCCAGCATTTT. The chain carries TRBV4-3 and TRBJ1-5, with D perhaps TRBD1 (5 bases). Germline CDR1 and CDR2: LGHNA and YSLEER. There are 17 residues in the CDR3. Trimming removed 0 bases from V and 0 bases from J, with 12 bases in between.

The chain recombines TRBV19 with TRBJ1-6; TRBD1 might be the D (6 bases). V was clipped by 6 bases and J by 7 bases, with 16 bases between them. The CDR3 totals 15 residues. Per the germline V gene, CDR1 is LNHDA and CDR2 is SQIVND (reference sequence). CDR3 DNA: TGTGCCAGTAGCAACAGGGTTATGGGGAATTCACCCCTCCACTTT. As protein: CASSNRVMGNSPLHF.

The chain carries TRBV10-2 and TRBJ1-5; no definite D call. CDR1 is WSHSY, CDR2 SAAADI, per germline. The length of the CDR3 is 14 residues. Trimming removed 4 bases from V and 1 base from J, with 8 bases in between. The CDR3 DNA sequence: TGCGCCAGCAGTGTGGGGTGGAGCAATCAGCCCCAGCATTTT. Encoded protein: CASSVGWSNQPQHF.

This chain connects TRBV6-5 to TRBJ2-3, with D possibly being TRBD1 (5 bases). The V and J ends lost 5 bases and 1 base respectively, with 10 bases between them. In germline, CDR1 is MNHEY, CDR2 SVGAGI. This CDR3 is built from 14 residues. In DNA form, the CDR3 reads TGTGCCAGCAGTCAAAAACAGGGCACAGATACGCAGTATTTT. Encoded protein: CASSQKQGTDTQYF.

This chain links TRBV7-9 with TRBJ2-5, with 13 bases matching TRBD2. The V and J ends lost 5 bases and 1 base, in that order; junction bases with no gene match: 7. CDR1 SEHNR and CDR2 FQNEAQ come from the germline V gene (reference sequence). CDR3 length: 17 residues. This CDR3 reads CASSTTGLAGPQETQYF. In DNA form, the CDR3 reads TGTGCCAGCAGCACCACGGGACTAGCGGGGCCCCAAGAGACCCAGTACTTC.

J is TRBJ2-7 and V is TRBV27; the D gene could be TRBD1 or TRBD2 (5 bases each). Germline-derived CDR1 and CDR2 are MNHEY and SMNVEV (reference sequence). The V gene lost 6 bases and the J gene lost 1 base, with 16 bases spanning the gap. The CDR3 covers 15 residues. The chain's CDR3 is CASRGAGGFSYEQYF. The CDR3 DNA sequence: TGTGCCAGCAGAGGGGCCGGAGGTTTTTCCTACGAGCAGTACTTC.

The V gene is TRBV30, the J gene TRBJ2-1; D gene uncertain. The CDR3 contains 11 residues. The V gene lost 5 bases and the J gene lost 7 bases, with 9 bases spanning the gap. Per the germline V gene, CDR1 is GTSNPN and CDR2 is SVGIG (reference sequence). The CDR3, as DNA: TGTGCCTGGGTCACACGAAATGAGCAGTTCTTC. Translating gives CAWVTRNEQFF.

The gene calls are TRBV5-1 and TRBJ1-2; unclear D gene. V was clipped by 0 bases and J by 0 bases, with 9 bases between them. The CDR3 is 15 residues long. Germline CDR1 and CDR2: SGHRS and YFSETQ. Here the CDR3 reads CASSLEAGTNYGYTF. DNA for the CDR3: TGCGCCAGCAGCTTGGAAGCGGGGACTAACTATGGCTACACCTTC.

V is TRBV5-6 and J is TRBJ2-3; D gene uncertain. This CDR3 has 12 amino acids. The germline CDR1 and CDR2 sequences are SGHDT and YYEEEE. Deletions cut 3 bases from V and 5 bases from J, with 7 bases between. CDR3 sequence: CASSSYGDTQYF. CDR3 bases: TGTGCCAGCAGCTCATATGGAGATACGCAGTATTTT.

The chain uses TRBV27 and TRBJ1-2; TRBD1 matches 8 bases. Per germline, CDR1 MNHEY and CDR2 SMNVEV (reference sequence). The CDR3 consists of 17 residues. J lost 0 bases, V lost 7 bases, and 13 bases had no gene match. CDR3 region: CASTFAGDRQSNYGYTF. CDR3 in DNA: TGTGCCAGCACTTTTGCCGGGGACAGGCAATCTAACTATGGCTACACCTTC.

The chain joins TRBV6-4 to TRBJ2-3; 7 bases line up with TRBD2. After removal of 0 bases from V and 4 bases from J, the junction contained 7 bases not matched to a gene. CDR1 and CDR2 from the germline V gene are MRHNA and SNTAGT. This CDR3 is 16 amino acids long. The CDR3 nucleotides are TGTGCCAGCAGTGACTCAAGTGGGGCGGGGGCAGATACGCAGTATTTT. It encodes CASSDSSGAGADTQYF.

The chain recombines TRBV10-1 with TRBJ1-1; no clear D. Germline lookup yields CDR1 WNHNN and CDR2 SYGVQD (reference sequence). This CDR3 comprises 14 residues. V gave up 2 bases and J gave up 2 bases, with 9 bases separating them. CDR3 sequence reads: CASSETQKNTEAFF. The CDR3 DNA reads as TGCGCCAGCAGTGAGACACAGAAAAACACTGAAGCTTTCTTT.

The rearrangement uses TRBV9 and TRBJ2-1; 10 positions match TRBD1. The V and J ends lost 2 bases and 9 bases, in that order; junction bases with no gene match: 2. There are 13 residues in the CDR3. Germline CDR1 SGDLS, CDR2 YYNGEE. The CDR3 sequence is CASSVRTGGEQFF. CDR3 nucleotides: TGTGCCAGCAGCGTCCGGACAGGGGGTGAGCAGTTCTTC.

The gene calls are TRBV14 and TRBJ2-1; D call uncertain. The V and J ends lost 0 bases and 7 bases respectively, with 19 bases between them. The CDR3 sequence is 17 residues long. CDR1 and CDR2 from the germline V gene are SGHDN and FVKESK. This CDR3 is CASSQEGSKDPWNEQFF. CDR3 DNA: TGTGCCAGCAGCCAAGAGGGGTCGAAAGACCCATGGAATGAGCAGTTCTTC.

The chain couples TRBV7-2 to TRBJ1-6, with TRBD1 identical over 7 bases. The V gene's germline CDR1 is SGHTA and CDR2 FQGNSA. This CDR3 contains 17 residues. Unmatched junction bases numbered 10, after V lost 4 bases and J lost 4 bases. The DNA of the CDR3 is TGTGCCAGCAGCTACTCCAGGGGGGCAACTTATAATTCACCCCTCCACTTT. Translation: CASSYSRGATYNSPLHF.

This chain connects TRBV11-2 to TRBJ1-3, with D unresolved. The CDR3 runs 15 residues. V lost 0 bases and J lost 4, with 10 bases in between. Germline values: CDR1 SGHAT, CDR2 FQNNGV. The CDR3 spells CASSLDPGSGNTIYF. The CDR3 DNA reads TGTGCCAGCAGCTTAGATCCGGGGTCAGGAAACACCATATATTTT.